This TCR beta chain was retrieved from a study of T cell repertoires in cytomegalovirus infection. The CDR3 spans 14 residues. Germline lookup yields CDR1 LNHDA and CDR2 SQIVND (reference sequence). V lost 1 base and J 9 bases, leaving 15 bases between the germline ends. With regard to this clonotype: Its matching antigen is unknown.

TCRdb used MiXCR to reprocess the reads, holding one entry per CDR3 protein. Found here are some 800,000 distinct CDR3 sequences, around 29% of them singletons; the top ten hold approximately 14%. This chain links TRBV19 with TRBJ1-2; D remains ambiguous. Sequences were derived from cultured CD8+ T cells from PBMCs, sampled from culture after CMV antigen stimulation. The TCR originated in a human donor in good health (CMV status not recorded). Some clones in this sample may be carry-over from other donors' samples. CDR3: CASSIVEGMESYTF. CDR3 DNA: TGTGCCAGTAGTATAGTGGAGGGAATGGAGAGCTACACCTTC.